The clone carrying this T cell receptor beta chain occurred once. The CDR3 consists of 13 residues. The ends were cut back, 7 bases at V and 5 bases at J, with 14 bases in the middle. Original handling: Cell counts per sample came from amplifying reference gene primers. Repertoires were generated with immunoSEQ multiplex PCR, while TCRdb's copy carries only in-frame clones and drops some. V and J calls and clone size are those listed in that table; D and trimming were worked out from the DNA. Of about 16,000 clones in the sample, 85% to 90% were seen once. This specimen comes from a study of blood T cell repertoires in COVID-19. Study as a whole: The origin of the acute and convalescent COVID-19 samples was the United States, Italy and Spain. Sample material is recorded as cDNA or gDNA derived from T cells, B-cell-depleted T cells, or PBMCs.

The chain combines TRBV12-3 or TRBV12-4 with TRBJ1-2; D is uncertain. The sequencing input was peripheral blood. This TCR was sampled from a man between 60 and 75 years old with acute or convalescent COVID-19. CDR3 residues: CASTPAVTYGYTF. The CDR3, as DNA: TGTGCCAGCACCCCGGCGGTGACTTATGGCTACACCTTC.